The sequence of this T cell receptor beta chain was determined in a study of blood T cell repertoires in COVID-19 (dated by TCRdb to 2018 to 2020). As for the study more broadly: Samples covering the acute and convalescent phases of COVID-19 were provided by collaborators in the United States, Italy and Spain. The material from the prospective study consisted of cDNA or gDNA derived from T cells, B-cell-depleted T cells, or PBMCs. Subjects who had been exposed to COVID-19, were actively infected with it, or had recovered from it provided the deeply sampled blood TCRbeta repertoires that made up the dataset. The repertoires were released in a freely available public database intended as a resource for research on the immune response to SARS-CoV-2. The samples were drawn from two sources: the first 160 participants of the ongoing ImmuneRACE study, and some 1,300 subjects contributed by 6 global collaborators. The sample metadata nearly always contained a de-identified subject ID, COVID-19 status, age in years and sex. Where available, HLA class I and class II types were taken from metadata supplied by the sample provider and were not determined by assay-based typing. Study-level results and caveats: The amount of clinical and demographic metadata varied by source and participant and was provided uncurated.

The CDR3 covers 13 residues, taking in both the cysteine and the phenylalanine. Only CDR3 DNA is held: 39 bases, read in frame from base 1. Looking up the germline V gene (reference sequence) yields CDR1 LNHDA and CDR2 SQIVND. The V end loses 3 bases and the J end loses 3 bases, and a stretch of 8 bases separates them. A second Seattle source provided samples from volunteer blood donors who had recovered from COVID-19. Each collaborating institution followed its own protocols to collect whole blood in K2EDTA tubes. For TCRbeta analysis, collaborators shipped samples as frozen whole blood, isolated PBMCs, or DNA extracted from either of those sample types. Regarding this clone: Its antigen is not yet known. No base quality information exists; no much larger clone differs at one position.

TCRbeta CDR3 regions were amplified from genomic DNA using the immunoSEQ Assay, a bias-controlled multiplex PCR. Per the authors' processing: The number of nucleated cells in each sample was estimated by amplification of reference gene primers within the assay. To quantify the absolute abundance of each unique TCRbeta CDR3 rearrangement, sequence reads were collapsed and filtered. For each sample, productive Simpson clonality was calculated by taking the square root of Simpson's diversity index across productive rearrangements. As stored in TCRdb, this immuneACCESS dataset retains in-frame rearrangements with V and J assigned. A fraction of the clones does not appear; measured against another copy, unresolved V genes explain less than half of the discrepancy, and the remainder lacks a known reason. V, J and clone size derive from that table, while D and trimming were established from the DNA sequence. Recorded for this sample are 130,000 to 150,000 clones; about 87% of them occurred a single time. The top ten hold 35% to 40% of the sample.

The chain uses TRBV19 and TRBJ1-1, and the D gene may be TRBD1, 5 bases matching. The sequence was collected from a man aged 45-60 years who had recovered from COVID-19. The specimen sequenced was peripheral blood. The nucleotide sequence reads as follows: TGTGCCAGTAGTATTCGACAGTACACTGAAGCTTTCTTT. This encodes CASSIRQYTEAFF.